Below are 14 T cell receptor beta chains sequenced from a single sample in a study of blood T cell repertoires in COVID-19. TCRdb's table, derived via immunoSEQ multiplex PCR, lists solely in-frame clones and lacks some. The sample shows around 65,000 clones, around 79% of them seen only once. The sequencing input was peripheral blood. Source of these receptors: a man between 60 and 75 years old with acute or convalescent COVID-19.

CDR3 amino acids: CASSGDRMGSPLHF. CDR3 nucleotide sequence: TGTGCCAGCAGCGGGGACAGGATGGGTTCACCCCTCCACTTT. The chain uses TRBV5-4 and TRBJ1-6; 8 bases agree with TRBD1. Germline lookup yields CDR1 SGHNT and CDR2 YYREEE (reference sequence). The ends lost 4 bases at V and 9 bases at J; junction bases unmatched: 6. The CDR3 runs 14 residues.

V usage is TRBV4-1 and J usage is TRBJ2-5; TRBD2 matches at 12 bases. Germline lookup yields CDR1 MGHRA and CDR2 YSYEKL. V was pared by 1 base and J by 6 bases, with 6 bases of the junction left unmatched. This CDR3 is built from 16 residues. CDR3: CASSQGTSGTGKTQYF. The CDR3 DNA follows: TGCGCCAGCAGCCAAGGGACTAGCGGGACCGGGAAGACCCAGTACTTC.

CDR3: CASDRGLNTGELFF. CDR3 bases: TGCGCCAGCGACAGGGGTCTTAACACCGGGGAGCTGTTTTTT. The chain joins TRBV5-1 to TRBJ2-2; 8 nucleotides line up with TRBD1. The CDR3 is made up of 14 amino acids. V was clipped by 7 bases and J by 2 bases; unmatched bases: 4. Germline CDR1 reads SGHRS; CDR2 reads YFSETQ.

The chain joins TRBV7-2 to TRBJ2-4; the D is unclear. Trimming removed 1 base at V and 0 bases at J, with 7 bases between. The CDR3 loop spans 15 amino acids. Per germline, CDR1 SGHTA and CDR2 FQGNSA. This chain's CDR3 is CASSLGSGAKNIQYF. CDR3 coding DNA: TGTGCCAGCAGCTTAGGTTCAGGAGCCAAAAACATTCAGTACTTC.

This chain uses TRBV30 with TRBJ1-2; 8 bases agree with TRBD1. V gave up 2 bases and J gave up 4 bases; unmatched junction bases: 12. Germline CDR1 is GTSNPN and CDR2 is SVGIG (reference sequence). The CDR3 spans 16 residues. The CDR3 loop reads CAWSKRGVQGGYGYTF. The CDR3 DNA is TGTGCCTGGAGTAAACGGGGTGTACAGGGGGGCTATGGCTACACCTTC.

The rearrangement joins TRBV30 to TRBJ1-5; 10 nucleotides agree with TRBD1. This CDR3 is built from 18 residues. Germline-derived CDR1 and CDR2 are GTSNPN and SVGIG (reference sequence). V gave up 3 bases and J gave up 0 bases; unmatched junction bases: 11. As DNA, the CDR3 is TGTGCCTGGAGCGGGGGACAGGGGTGGGGATATAGCAATCAGCCCCAGCATTTT. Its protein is CAWSGGQGWGYSNQPQHF.

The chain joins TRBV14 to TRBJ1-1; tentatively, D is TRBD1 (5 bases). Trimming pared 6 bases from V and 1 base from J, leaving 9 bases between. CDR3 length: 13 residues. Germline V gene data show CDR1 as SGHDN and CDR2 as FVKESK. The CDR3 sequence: CASRRGGNTEAFF. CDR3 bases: TGTGCCAGCAGAAGGGGAGGGAACACTGAAGCTTTCTTT.

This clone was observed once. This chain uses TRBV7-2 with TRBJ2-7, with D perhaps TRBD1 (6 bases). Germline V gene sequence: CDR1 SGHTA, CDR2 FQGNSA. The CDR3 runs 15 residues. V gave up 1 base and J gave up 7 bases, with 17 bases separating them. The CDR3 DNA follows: TGTGCCAGCAGCTTAGGGGGGCTGATAAGGAGGGAGCAGTACTTC. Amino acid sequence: CASSLGGLIRREQYF.

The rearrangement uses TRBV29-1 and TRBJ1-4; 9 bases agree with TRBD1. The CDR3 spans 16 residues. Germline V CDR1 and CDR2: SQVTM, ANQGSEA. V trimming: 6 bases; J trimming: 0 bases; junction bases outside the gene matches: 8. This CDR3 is CSVTGTGPATNEKLFF. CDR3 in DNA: TGCAGCGTGACCGGGACAGGGCCCGCAACTAATGAAAAACTGTTTTTT. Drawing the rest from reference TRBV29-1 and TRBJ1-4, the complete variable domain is SAVISQKPSRDICQRGTSLTIQCQVDSQVTMMFWYRQQPGQSLTLIATANQGSEATYESGFVIDKFPISRPNLTFSTLTVSNMSPEDSSIYLCSVTGTGPATNEKLFFGSGTQLSVL.

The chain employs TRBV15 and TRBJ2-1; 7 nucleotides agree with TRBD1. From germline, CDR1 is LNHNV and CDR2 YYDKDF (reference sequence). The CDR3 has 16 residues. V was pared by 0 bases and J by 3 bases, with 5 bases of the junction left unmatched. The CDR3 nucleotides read TGTGCCACCAGCAGAGATCTGGCAGGGGGCTACAATGAGCAGTTCTTC. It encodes CATSRDLAGGYNEQFF.

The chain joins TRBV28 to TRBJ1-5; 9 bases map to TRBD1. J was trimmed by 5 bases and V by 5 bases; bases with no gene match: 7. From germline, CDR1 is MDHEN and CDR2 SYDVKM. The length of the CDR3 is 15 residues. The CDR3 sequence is CASSLTGQGDQPQHF. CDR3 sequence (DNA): TGTGCCAGCAGTCTAACGGGACAGGGTGATCAGCCCCAGCATTTT.

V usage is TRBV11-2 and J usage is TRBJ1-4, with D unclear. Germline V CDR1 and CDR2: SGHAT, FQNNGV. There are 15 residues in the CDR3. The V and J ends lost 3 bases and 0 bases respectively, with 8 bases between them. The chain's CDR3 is CASSFRGSTNEKLFF. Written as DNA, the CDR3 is TGTGCCAGCAGCTTTCGAGGATCAACTAATGAAAAACTGTTTTTT.

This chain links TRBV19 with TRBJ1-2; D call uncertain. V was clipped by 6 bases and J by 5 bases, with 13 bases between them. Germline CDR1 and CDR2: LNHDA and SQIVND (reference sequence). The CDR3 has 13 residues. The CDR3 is CASRESRNYGYTF. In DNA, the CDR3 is TGTGCCAGTAGGGAGTCGAGAAATTATGGCTACACCTTC.

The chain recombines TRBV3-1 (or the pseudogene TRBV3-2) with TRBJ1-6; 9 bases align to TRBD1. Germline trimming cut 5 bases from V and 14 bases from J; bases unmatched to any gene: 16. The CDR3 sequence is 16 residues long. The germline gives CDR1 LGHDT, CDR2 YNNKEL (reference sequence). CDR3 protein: CASSFRTGATFPALHF. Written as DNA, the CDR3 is TGTGCCAGCAGCTTCCGGACAGGGGCCACGTTTCCAGCCCTCCACTTT.